This T cell receptor (beta chain) stems from a study of shared clonotypes between healthy human individuals. Study-wide background: Sampling drew on donors who were a couple of women and three men aged 18 to 49.

As processed by the authors: With immunoSEQ giving junction-only sequences and no quality scores, filtering differed. TCRdb's copy holds only in-frame clones and misses some; the assay was immunoSEQ multiplex PCR. V, J and clone size reflect that table, while D and trimming were determined from the DNA. The sample lists fewer than 2.5 million clones, over 85% seen once, with approximately 0.36% in the top ten. Regarding this clone: What it binds is unknown.

Germline CDR1 reads SQVTM; CDR2 reads ANQGSEA. The V end lost 5 bases, the J end lost 4 bases, and 21 bases lay between the germline ends. The CDR3 length is 16 residues. Regarding the study as a whole: Clonotypes which were not shared had lower generation probabilities than clonotypes that all four donors shared.

A CD45RA-negative memory subset and a CD45RA+ naive subset were separated from the CD4+ cells. The V and J genes are TRBV29-1 and TRBJ2-1, with a weak D call TRBD2 (6 bases). The source material was naive CD4+ T cells from PBMCs. Specified subset: CD45RA+ positively selected. The clonotype comes from a man in his late teens or twenties in good health. Some clones in this sample may be carry-over from other donors' samples. CDR3 protein: CSVKPGEGRSYNEQFF. As DNA, the CDR3 is TGCAGCGTTAAACCGGGAGAAGGGAGATCGTACAATGAGCAGTTCTTC.